This TCR beta chain was observed in a study of technical replicates of blood from four donors. This table comes from immunoSEQ multiplex PCR, and its TCRdb copy is limited to in-frame clones, with some not included. The sample records some 64,000 clones, about 92% being singletons. With 3 bases removed from V and 7 bases from J, the gap between germline ends came to 10 bases. The CDR3 consists of 13 residues. Germline V gives CDR1 SGHTA, CDR2 FQGNSA. The receptor was isolated from a human donor in good health. Some clones in this sample may be carry-over from other donors' samples. The chain is built from TRBV7-2 and TRBJ1-3; the D is unclear. The sequenced material came from PBMCs. The CDR3 region has the DNA TGTGCCAGCAGCTTGGGTTTCGGGAACACCATATATTTT. Protein product: CASSLGFGNTIYF.